These 14 T cell receptor beta chains were all obtained from the same sample, sequenced in a study of control samples from healthy donors and cancer patients (dated by TCRdb to between 2020 and 2021). Library construction relied on the immunoSEQ multiplex PCR assay. TCRdb took this table from immuneACCESS and kept in-frame rearrangements with V and J called. Such tables lack part of the clones; where checked against another copy, unresolved V genes explain under half of the gap, and the rest is unexplained. Counted in this sample were approximately 100,000 clones; about 86% of them appeared once. The ten largest clones represent 13% to 15% of the sample. The sequenced material came from blood. These receptors were collected from a man aged 30-40 years in good health.

The chain couples TRBV19 to TRBJ2-1; 7 bases are shared with TRBD2. CDR1 and CDR2 from the germline V gene are LNHDA and SQIVND (reference sequence). This CDR3 region has 16 residues. Trimming cost V 1 base and J 4 bases; bases outside gene matches: 7. CDR3 amino acids: CASSIGGGLPYNEQFF. The CDR3 region has the DNA TGTGCCAGTAGTATAGGGGGGGGACTACCGTACAATGAGCAGTTCTTC.

This rearrangement joins TRBV5-5 to TRBJ2-7; D may be TRBD1 (5 bases). The CDR3 contains 14 residues. CDR1 and CDR2 from the germline V gene are SGHKS and YYEKEE (reference sequence). The germline V and J ends were trimmed by 1 base and 2 bases, with 10 bases remaining between them. CDR3 coding DNA: TGTGCCAGCAGCTTGCAGGGTTTCACCTACGAGCAGTACTTC. Translated, it gives CASSLQGFTYEQYF. The variable domain in full, with the rest retrieved from reference TRBV5-5 and TRBJ2-7, is DAGVTQSPTHLIKTRGQQVTLRCSPISGHKSVSWYQQVLGQGPQFIFQYYEKEERGRGNFPDRFSARQFPNYSSELNVNALLLGDSALYLCASSLQGFTYEQYFGPGTRLTVT.

In this sample, this clone turned up a few times. The V and J genes are TRBV6-2 or TRBV6-3 and TRBJ1-1; D uncertain. Germline CDR1 and CDR2: MNHEY and SVGEGT. This CDR3 region has 15 residues. Trimming stripped 5 bases from V and 3 bases from J, with 16 bases between. The CDR3 sequence is CASSRAADRDTEAFF. CDR3 DNA: TGTGCCAGCAGTAGGGCAGCCGATAGGGACACTGAAGCTTTCTTT.

The chain carries TRBV14 and TRBJ1-2, with 9 bases identical to TRBD1. This CDR3 is 18 amino acids long. V lost 0 bases and J lost 8; bases outside the gene matches: 16. Germline CDR1 SGHDN, CDR2 FVKESK. The chain's CDR3 is CASSQDILAGQGGEGYTF. The DNA for the CDR3 is TGTGCCAGCAGCCAAGATATCTTGGCGGGACAGGGTGGAGAGGGCTACACCTTC.

There are a few counts of this clone. J is TRBJ1-6 and V is TRBV6-1; D possibly corresponds to TRBD1 (5 bases). The germline CDR1 and CDR2 sequences are MNHNS and SASEGT. The CDR3 loop spans 15 amino acids. V gave up 1 base and J gave up 7 bases, with 11 bases separating them. The CDR3 sequence: CASSEVGRVNSPLHF. The CDR3 region has the DNA TGTGCCAGCAGTGAAGTCGGCAGGGTAAATTCACCCCTCCACTTT.

This clone was seen a few times. The chain joins TRBV7-3 to TRBJ2-7, with D uncertain. V gave up 1 base and J gave up 3 bases, with 7 bases separating them. Germline CDR1 is SGHTA and CDR2 is FQGTGA. CDR3 length equals 13 residues. The CDR3 region is CASSLKVNYEQYF. In nucleotides, the CDR3 is TGTGCCAGCAGCTTAAAAGTAAACTACGAGCAGTACTTC.

The rearrangement joins TRBV10-2 to TRBJ2-2; tentative D call: TRBD2 (5 bases). The CDR3 has 14 amino acids. Per the germline V gene, CDR1 is WSHSY and CDR2 is SAAADI. V lost 10 bases, J lost 2 bases, and 14 bases lay in between. CDR3 nucleotide sequence: TGCGCCACTGGGGAGCCAGACAACACCGGGGAGCTGTTTTTT. Its translation: CATGEPDNTGELFF.

The chain combines TRBV28 with TRBJ2-1, with 7 bases identical to TRBD2. CDR3 length: 17 residues. The germline V gene encodes CDR1 MDHEN and CDR2 SYDVKM. The junction had 8 bases not matched to a gene; V was cut back by 3 bases and J by 0 bases. Here the CDR3 DNA reads TGTGCCAGCAGTTTTTGGGCTAGCGGAAGCTCCTACAATGAGCAGTTCTTC. Amino acids: CASSFWASGSSYNEQFF.

The chain recombines TRBV27 with TRBJ1-2; possible D gene TRBD1, 5 bases. Germline V lookup: CDR1 MNHEY, CDR2 SMNVEV (reference sequence). V lost 4 bases and J 1 base, leaving 19 bases between the germline ends. This CDR3 is 17 amino acids long. The CDR3 loop is CASSSHDPGRGNYGYTF. CDR3 DNA: TGTGCCAGCAGTTCCCACGACCCAGGGAGGGGTAACTATGGCTACACCTTC.

The gene calls are TRBV6-6 and TRBJ1-2, with TRBD1 matching over 9 bases. The CDR3 spans 13 residues. Germline CDR1 MNHNY, CDR2 SVGAGI (reference sequence). V shed 5 bases, J shed 7 bases, and the junction held 5 bases outside the gene matches. The CDR3 nucleotides are TGTGCCAGCAGTACAGGGGGCGCGAGTGGCTACACCTTC. It translates to CASSTGGASGYTF.

The chain uses TRBV27 and TRBJ1-1, with 7 bases aligning to TRBD1. This CDR3 is built from 14 residues. Germline V lookup: CDR1 MNHEY, CDR2 SMNVEV (reference sequence). The ends lost 5 bases at V and 5 bases at J; junction bases unmatched: 8. This CDR3 reads CASSQYRGWTEAFF. For the CDR3, the DNA is TGTGCCAGCAGTCAATACAGGGGTTGGACTGAAGCTTTCTTT.

V and J are TRBV4-1 and TRBJ1-5; 9 positions match TRBD1. The CDR3 is made up of 16 amino acids. From germline, CDR1 is MGHRA and CDR2 YSYEKL. Germline trimming cut 1 base from V and 5 bases from J; bases unmatched to any gene: 6. CDR3 in amino acids: CASSQGLTGGDQPQHF. CDR3 nucleotide sequence: TGCGCCAGCAGCCAAGGCCTCACAGGGGGCGATCAGCCCCAGCATTTT.

The chain links TRBV5-1 to TRBJ1-3; the match to TRBD1 covers 9 bases. Trimming at V came to 4 bases and at J to 4 bases, leaving 6 bases not matched to a gene. The CDR3 totals 15 residues. Germline lookup yields CDR1 SGHRS and CDR2 YFSETQ. The CDR3: CASSLTGTGGNTIYF. In nucleotides, the CDR3 is TGCGCCAGCAGCCTTACCGGGACAGGGGGAAACACCATATATTTT.

The chain has TRBV19 and TRBJ2-3; D is perhaps TRBD1 (6 bases). The CDR3 is made up of 14 amino acids. Germline assignment: CDR1 LNHDA and CDR2 SQIVND (reference sequence). V lost 6 bases and J lost 1, with 11 bases in between. CDR3 region: CASRRTVGTDTQYF. CDR3 DNA sequence: TGTGCCAGTAGACGGACAGTTGGCACAGATACGCAGTATTTT.